The 21 T cell receptor beta chains below all came from one sample that was sequenced in a study of T cell repertoires in cytomegalovirus infection. TCRdb redid the calling of the reads with MiXCR, one entry per CDR3 protein. The sample lists about 450,000 distinct CDR3 sequences, 31% occurring once. The material sequenced was PBMCs. These receptors all come from a human donor in good health (CMV status not recorded). Some clones in this sample may be carry-over from other donors' samples.

This clonotype has just a few counts. CDR3 DNA sequence: TGTGCCACCAGTGATGGGGGATTTCAGGATGAAAAACTGTTTTTT. It is translated as CATSDGGFQDEKLFF. V gene TRBV24-1 combines with J gene TRBJ1-4; D might be TRBD1 (5 bases). Germline lookup yields CDR1 KGHDR and CDR2 SFDVKD. The V and J ends lost 3 bases and 6 bases respectively, with 13 bases between them. The CDR3 extends over 15 amino acids.

This chain links TRBV6-5 with TRBJ1-2; D remains ambiguous. V was clipped by 4 bases and J by 5 bases, with 11 bases between them. Per germline, CDR1 MNHEY and CDR2 SVGAGI. The CDR3 loop spans 13 amino acids. The CDR3 coding sequence is TGTGCCAGCAGTTCCTCGACTGAATATGGCTACACCTTC. It codes for CASSSSTEYGYTF.

With regard to this clonotype: The final CDR3 position lacks the conserved phenylalanine or tryptophan, pointing to a likely read error. The DNA is omitted, as the CDR3 cannot be located on it reliably, and the CDR3 follows TCRdb's listing. This chain links TRBV7-8 with TRBJ1-3. The CDR3 is 15 amino acids in total, end residues counted. Germline values: CDR1 SGHVS, CDR2 FQNEAQ. The CDR3 loop reads CASSLVSDSGNTLYL.

Note on this clonotype: One base away lies a much larger clone, so this may be a sequencing read error. This chain connects TRBV7-6 to TRBJ2-3; D is uncertain. This CDR3 is built from 13 residues. The germline CDR1 and CDR2 sequences are SGHVS and FNYEAQ. The CDR3 sequence is CSSSLVQSDTQYF. The CDR3, as DNA: TGTTCCAGCAGCTTAGTTCAGTCAGATACGCAGTATTTT. Based on the CDR3 plus reference TRBV7-6 and TRBJ2-3, the full variable domain is GAGVSQSPRYKVTKRGQDVALRCDPISGHVSLYWYRQALGQGPEFLTYFNYEAQQDKSGLPNDRFSAERPEGSISTLTIQRTEQRDSAMYRCSSSLVQSDTQYFGPGTRLTVL.

This clonotype occurred many times. The chain couples TRBV2 to TRBJ2-7, with D unresolved. CDR3 length: 14 residues. The V gene's germline CDR1 is SNHLY and CDR2 FYNNEI. Trimming shortened V by 3 bases and J by 4 bases, and 13 bases separated the two germline ends. The CDR3 here is CASSDQTNLYEQYF. The CDR3 DNA reads as TGTGCCAGCAGTGATCAGACCAACCTTTACGAGCAGTACTTC.

V gene TRBV28 combines with J gene TRBJ2-3; possibly TRBD1 or TRBD2 for D (6 bases each). The CDR3 runs to 16 residues. V lost 3 bases and J 2 bases, leaving 15 bases between the germline ends. Germline loops: CDR1 MDHEN, CDR2 SYDVKM. This chain's CDR3 is CASSLRDTLYTDTQYF. For the CDR3, the DNA is TGTGCCAGCAGTTTGCGGGACACACTATACACAGATACGCAGTATTTT. The variable domain in full, with the rest retrieved from reference TRBV28 and TRBJ2-3, is DVKVTQSSRYLVKRTGEKVFLECVQDMDHENMFWYRQDPGLGLRLIYFSYDVKMKEKGDIPEGYSVSREKKERFSLILESASTNQTSMYLCASSLRDTLYTDTQYFGPGTRLTVL.

The genes are TRBV7-4 and TRBJ2-3; D might be TRBD2 (5 bases). The CDR3 has 17 amino acids. The V end was cut by 4 bases, the J end by 4 bases, with 21 bases between. Germline V gene sequence: CDR1 SGHVT, CDR2 SQSDAQ. The CDR3 spells CASSSQLTEGGPDTQYF. The CDR3 bases are TGTGCCAGCAGCTCCCAACTCACAGAGGGCGGCCCAGATACGCAGTATTTT.

The CDR3 is CASSNIRQGAINVQYF. CDR3 nucleotide sequence: TGTGCCAGCAGCAACATCAGACAGGGGGCCATTAACGTGCAGTACTTC. The chain carries TRBV6-1 and TRBJ2-7; 10 bases align to TRBD1. Germline V gene sequence: CDR1 MNHNS, CDR2 SASEGT. Losses at the gene ends were 6 bases for V and 9 bases for J; bases not matched to a gene: 17. The CDR3 has 16 residues.

V is TRBV7-2 and J is TRBJ1-1; no definite D call. In germline, CDR1 is SGHTA, CDR2 FQGNSA. The CDR3 has 18 amino acids. V was cut by 0 bases and J by 0 bases, with 17 bases left in between. CDR3 DNA sequence: TGTGCCAGCAGCTTAGCGCACCGGAAAGCTAAAATGAACACTGAAGCTTTCTTT. This encodes CASSLAHRKAKMNTEAFF.

The rearrangement links TRBV30 to TRBJ2-1; 11 bases line up with TRBD2. This CDR3 region has 16 residues. V shed 3 bases and J 1 base; nucleotides not matched to a gene: 5. Germline V lookup: CDR1 GTSNPN, CDR2 SVGIG (reference sequence). The CDR3 DNA sequence: TGTGCCTGGAGCCCGGGACTAGCGGTTTCCTACAATGAGCAGTTCTTC. This gives the protein CAWSPGLAVSYNEQFF.

This chain joins TRBV9 and TRBJ1-1; D not resolved. Trimming removed 0 bases from V and 0 bases from J, with 12 bases in between. The CDR3 runs to 16 residues. The germline V gene has CDR1 SGDLS and CDR2 YYNGEE. The CDR3 sequence is CASSVASGPLNTEAFF. CDR3 nucleotide sequence: TGTGCCAGCAGCGTAGCGTCGGGTCCGTTGAACACTGAAGCTTTCTTT.

V usage is TRBV4-1 and J usage is TRBJ1-6; unclear D gene. The CDR3 is 15 residues long. The V and J ends lost 0 bases and 6 bases respectively, with 9 bases between them. Germline V gene sequence: CDR1 MGHRA, CDR2 YSYEKL. CDR3 nucleotides: TGCGCCAGCAGCCAAGATACAGTCCCTAATTCACCCCTCCACTTT. Protein product: CASSQDTVPNSPLHF.

In regard to this clonotype: This clone may be a read error of a much larger clone one base away. The chain combines TRBV19 with TRBJ2-1; 9 nucleotides line up with TRBD1. With 3 bases clipped from V and 9 bases from J, the junction kept 3 bases outside the gene matches. The CDR3 length is 13 residues. Germline CDR1 LNHDA, CDR2 SQIVND (reference sequence). CDR3 sequence: CASSIGTGCEQFF. CDR3 DNA: TGTGCCAGTAGTATCGGGACAGGGTGTGAGCAGTTCTTC.

Many counts were recorded for this clonotype. In nucleotides, the CDR3 is TGTGCCAGCAGCCCGCGCATCTCTTACGAGCAGTACTTC. Translated: CASSPRISYEQYF. This rearrangement joins TRBV7-2 to TRBJ2-7; the D is unclear. V was clipped by 5 bases and J by 4 bases, with 12 bases between them. The germline V gene has CDR1 SGHTA and CDR2 FQGNSA. The CDR3 extends over 13 amino acids. Full variable domain (rest looked up from reference TRBV7-2 and TRBJ2-7): GAGVSQSPSNKVTEKGKDVELRCDPISGHTALYWYRQSLGQGLEFLIYFQGNSAPDKSGLPSDRFSAERTGGSVSTLTIQRTQQEDSAVYLCASSPRISYEQYFGPGTRLTVT.

CDR3 amino acids: CASSIILSYGYTF. DNA of the CDR3: TGTGCCAGTAGTATAATCTTGAGCTATGGCTACACCTTC. The chain employs TRBV19 and TRBJ1-2; D unclear. The CDR3 has 13 residues. Between the trimmed V and J ends, which lost 2 bases and 4 bases, there was a span of 8 bases. The germline V gene encodes CDR1 LNHDA and CDR2 SQIVND (reference sequence).

This clonotype was counted a few times. The chain combines TRBV12-3 or TRBV12-4 with TRBJ2-7; perhaps TRBD2 as D (5 bases). The CDR3 length is 15 residues. The ends were cut back, 3 bases at V and 1 base at J, with 13 bases in the middle. CDR3 amino acids: CASSLSGRISYEQYF. DNA of the CDR3: TGTGCCAGCAGTTTGAGCGGCAGAATTTCCTACGAGCAGTACTTC.

This rearrangement joins TRBV20-1 to TRBJ2-5; D might be TRBD1 (6 bases). Germline CDR1 reads DFQATT; CDR2 reads SNEGSKA (reference sequence). V was cut by 6 bases and J by 4 bases, with 24 bases left in between. The CDR3 contains 16 residues. The CDR3 loop reads CSAVPGQGRLGETQYF. CDR3 nucleotide sequence: TGCAGTGCCGTCCCGGGACAAGGTCGGCTGGGAGAGACCCAGTACTTC.

This clonotype was counted only a few times. This chain links TRBV7-9 with TRBJ1-4; 8 nucleotides agree with TRBD1. J was trimmed by 0 bases and V by 1 base; bases with no gene match: 4. The CDR3 is 17 amino acids. The germline gives CDR1 SEHNR, CDR2 FQNEAQ (reference sequence). The DNA for the CDR3 is TGTGCCAGCAGCTTAGGTGGCAGGGGGCCAACTAATGAAAAACTGTTTTTT. This gives the protein CASSLGGRGPTNEKLFF.

The chain carries TRBV20-1 and TRBJ1-4; D gene ambiguous. CDR3 length equals 15 residues. V was clipped by 6 bases and J by 3 bases, with 17 bases between them. CDR1 and CDR2 from the germline V gene are DFQATT and SNEGSKA (reference sequence). DNA of the CDR3: TGCAGTGCCAGAATGGATGGCTTGGCTAATGAAAAACTGTTTTTT. Its translation: CSARMDGLANEKLFF.

This clonotype showed up just a few times. The chain has TRBV27 and TRBJ1-1; 8 bases line up with TRBD1. The CDR3 extends over 14 amino acids. Unmatched junction bases numbered 7, after V lost 3 bases and J lost 7 bases. The germline CDR1 and CDR2 sequences are MNHEY and SMNVEV (reference sequence). The chain's CDR3 is CASSFRTGRHEAFF. CDR3 coding DNA: TGTGCCAGCAGTTTCCGGACAGGGCGTCATGAAGCTTTCTTT.

In the case of this clonotype: A junction boundary mismatches the germline segment, possibly from a read error. This chain joins TRBV6-5 and TRBJ1-6; D is ambiguous. The CDR3 is made up of 17 amino acids. Germline CDR1 reads MNHEY; CDR2 reads SVGAGI. The CDR3 sequence: CASSYMAGSSYNSPLNF. CDR3 in DNA: TGTGCCAGCAGTTACATGGCGGGAAGCTCCTATAATTCACCCCTCAACTTT.